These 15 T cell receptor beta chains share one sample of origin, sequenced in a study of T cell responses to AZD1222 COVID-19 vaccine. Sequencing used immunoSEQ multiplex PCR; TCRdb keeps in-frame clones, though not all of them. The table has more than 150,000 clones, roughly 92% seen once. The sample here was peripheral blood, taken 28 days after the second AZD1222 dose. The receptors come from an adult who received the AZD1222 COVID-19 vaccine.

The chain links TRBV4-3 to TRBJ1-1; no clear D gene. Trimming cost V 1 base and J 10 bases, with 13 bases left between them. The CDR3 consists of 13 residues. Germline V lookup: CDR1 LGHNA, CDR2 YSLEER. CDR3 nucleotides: TGCGCCAGCAGCCAAGTGGTGGGAGGAGTAGCTTTCTTT. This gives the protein CASSQVVGGVAFF.

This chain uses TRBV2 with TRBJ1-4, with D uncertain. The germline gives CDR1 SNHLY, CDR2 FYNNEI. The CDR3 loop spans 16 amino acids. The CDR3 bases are TGTGTTTGGGCACCAACCGTTATTAAAATTACTGAAAAACTGTTTTTT. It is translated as CVWAPTVIKITEKLFF.

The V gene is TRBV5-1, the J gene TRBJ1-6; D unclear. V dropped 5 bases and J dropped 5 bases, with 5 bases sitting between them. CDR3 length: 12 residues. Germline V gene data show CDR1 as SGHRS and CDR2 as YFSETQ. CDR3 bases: TGCGCCAGCAGAACGAATAATTCACCCCTCCACTTT. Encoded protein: CASRTNNSPLHF.

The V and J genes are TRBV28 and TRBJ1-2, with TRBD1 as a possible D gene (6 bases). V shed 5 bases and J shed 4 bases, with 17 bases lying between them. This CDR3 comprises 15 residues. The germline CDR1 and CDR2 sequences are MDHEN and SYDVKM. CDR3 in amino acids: CASSPPTGRAYGYTF. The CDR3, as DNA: TGTGCCAGCAGTCCGCCTACAGGGAGGGCCTATGGCTACACCTTC.

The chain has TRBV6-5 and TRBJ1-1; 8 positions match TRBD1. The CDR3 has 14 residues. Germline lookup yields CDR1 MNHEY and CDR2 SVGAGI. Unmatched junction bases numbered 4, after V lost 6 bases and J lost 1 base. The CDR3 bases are TGTGCCAGCAGAGTACAGGGGGGGAACACTGAAGCTTTCTTT. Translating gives CASRVQGGNTEAFF.

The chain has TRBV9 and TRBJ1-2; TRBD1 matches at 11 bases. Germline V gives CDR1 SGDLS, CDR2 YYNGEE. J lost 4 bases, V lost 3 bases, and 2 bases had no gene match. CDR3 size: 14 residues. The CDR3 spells CASSAGQGVYGYTF. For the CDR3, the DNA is TGTGCCAGCAGCGCGGGACAGGGGGTCTATGGCTACACCTTC.

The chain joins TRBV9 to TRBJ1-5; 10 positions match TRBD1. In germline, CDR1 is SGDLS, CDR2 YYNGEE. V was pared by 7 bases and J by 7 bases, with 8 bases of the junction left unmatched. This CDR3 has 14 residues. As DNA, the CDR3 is TGTGCCAGCGGCCTTGGGACAGGGGCACAGCCCCAGCATTTT. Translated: CASGLGTGAQPQHF.

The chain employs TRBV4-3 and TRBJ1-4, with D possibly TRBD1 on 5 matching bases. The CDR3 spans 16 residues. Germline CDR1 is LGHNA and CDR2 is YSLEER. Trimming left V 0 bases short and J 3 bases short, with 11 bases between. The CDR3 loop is CASSQDRGTPNEKLFF. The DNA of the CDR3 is TGCGCCAGCAGCCAAGATCGGGGGACGCCTAATGAAAAACTGTTTTTT.

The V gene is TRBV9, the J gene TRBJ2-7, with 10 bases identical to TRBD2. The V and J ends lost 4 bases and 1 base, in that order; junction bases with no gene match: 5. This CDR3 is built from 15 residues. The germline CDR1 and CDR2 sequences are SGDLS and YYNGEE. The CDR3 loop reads CASSPRTSGSYEQYF. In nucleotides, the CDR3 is TGTGCCAGCAGCCCGAGGACTAGCGGTTCCTACGAGCAGTACTTC.

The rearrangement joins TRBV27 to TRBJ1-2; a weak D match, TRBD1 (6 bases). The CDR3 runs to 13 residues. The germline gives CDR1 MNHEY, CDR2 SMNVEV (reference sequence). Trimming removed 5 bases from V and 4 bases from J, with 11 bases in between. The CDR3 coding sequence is TGTGCCAGCAGTCGCGACAGGAGCTATGGCTACACCTTC. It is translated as CASSRDRSYGYTF.

The CDR3 sequence is CASSGLGGGPHEQYF. The CDR3 nucleotides are TGCGCCAGCAGCGGACTCGGCGGAGGCCCCCACGAGCAGTACTTC. This chain links TRBV5-1 with TRBJ2-7; D is possibly TRBD2 (5 bases). The ends were cut back, 4 bases at V and 5 bases at J, with 19 bases in the middle. This CDR3 comprises 15 residues. Per germline, CDR1 SGHRS and CDR2 YFSETQ.

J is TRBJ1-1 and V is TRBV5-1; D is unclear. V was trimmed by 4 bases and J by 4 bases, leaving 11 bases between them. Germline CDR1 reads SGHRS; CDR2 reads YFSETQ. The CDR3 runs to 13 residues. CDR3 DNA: TGCGCCAGCAGCCCAGTTATCGGCACTGAAGCTTTCTTT. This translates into CASSPVIGTEAFF.

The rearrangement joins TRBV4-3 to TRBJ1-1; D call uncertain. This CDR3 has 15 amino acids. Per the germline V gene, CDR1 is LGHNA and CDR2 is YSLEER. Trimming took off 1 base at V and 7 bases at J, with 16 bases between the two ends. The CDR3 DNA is TGCGCCAGCAGCCAAGTCACGGACGGAGTAAATGAAGCTTTCTTT. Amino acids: CASSQVTDGVNEAFF.

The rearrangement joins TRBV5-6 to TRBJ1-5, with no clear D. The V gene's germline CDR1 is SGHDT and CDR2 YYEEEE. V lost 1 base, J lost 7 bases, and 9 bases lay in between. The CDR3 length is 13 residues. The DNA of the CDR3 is TGTGCCAGCAGCTTGTCAATAGGGCAGCCCCAGCATTTT. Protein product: CASSLSIGQPQHF. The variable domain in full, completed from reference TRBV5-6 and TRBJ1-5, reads DAGVTQSPTHLIKTRGQQVTLRCSPKSGHDTVSWYQQALGQGPQFIFQYYEEEERQRGNFPDRFSGHQFPNYSSELNVNALLLGDSALYLCASSLSIGQPQHFGDGTRLSIL.

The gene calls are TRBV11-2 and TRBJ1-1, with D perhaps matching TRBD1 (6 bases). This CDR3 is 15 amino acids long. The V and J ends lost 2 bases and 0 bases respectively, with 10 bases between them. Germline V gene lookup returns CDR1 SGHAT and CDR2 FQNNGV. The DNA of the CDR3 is TGTGCCAGCAGCTTAAGAGGACAGATGAACACTGAAGCTTTCTTT. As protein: CASSLRGQMNTEAFF.